This T cell receptor (beta chain) stems from a study of T cell responses to AZD1222 COVID-19 vaccine. The method was immunoSEQ multiplex PCR; TCRdb's version includes in-frame clones alone and lacks a portion of them. The sample contains approximately 190,000 clones, under 95% of which appear only once. Trimming left V 5 bases short and J 0 bases short, with 11 bases between. Germline lookup yields CDR1 SGHAT and CDR2 FQNNGV. The length of the CDR3 is 14 residues. In regard to this clone: Its antigen remains unidentified.

Study results and caveats: Donors were largely white British and mainly female; clonal diversity was possibly underestimated. Mapped onto spike, vaccine-associated CD4 TCRs spanned it and were dominant at 160-218 and 743-854. The breadth and depth of Spike-specific TCRs increased once two AZD1222 doses had been given.

The receptor comes from an adult in good health. Sequencing was performed on peripheral blood, taken on day 0 of AZD1222 vaccination. The chain has TRBV11-2 and TRBJ2-7; D is unclear. CDR3 DNA sequence: TGTGCCAGCAGCCTGACACCCTTCTCCTACGAGCAGTACTTC. Residues: CASSLTPFSYEQYF. The full variable domain, completed using reference TRBV11-2 and TRBJ2-7, is EAGVAQSPRYKIIEKRQSVAFWCNPISGHATLYWYQQILGQGPKLLIQFQNNGVVDDSQLPKDRFSAERLKGVDSTLKIQPAKLEDSAVYLCASSLTPFSYEQYFGPGTRLTVT.